Below, one T cell receptor beta chain is given with its context. The data derive from a study of blood T cell repertoires in COVID-19. Study context: Italy, Spain and the United States were the sources of the convalescent and acute COVID-19 samples. Sample material is recorded as cDNA or gDNA derived from T cells, B-cell-depleted T cells, or PBMCs.

From germline, CDR1 is MNHEY and CDR2 SMNVEV (reference sequence). Trimming cost V 5 bases and J 0 bases; bases outside gene matches: 5. The CDR3 is 16 residues long. In the original workflow: Using reference gene primer amplification, nucleated cell counts were estimated. TCRdb keeps only in-frame clones here, not all; method: immunoSEQ multiplex PCR. That table is the source of V, J and clone size, and D and trimming were worked out from the DNA. This table holds about 150,000 clones, over 70% found once. The receptor's source is a man aged 55 to 70 with active or convalescent COVID-19. The J gene is TRBJ2-2, the V gene TRBV27; 8 positions match TRBD2. The sample comprised peripheral blood. The CDR3 region is CASSPSSGTNTGELFF. CDR3 DNA: TGTGCCAGCAGTCCGAGTAGCGGGACGAACACCGGGGAGCTGTTTTTT.